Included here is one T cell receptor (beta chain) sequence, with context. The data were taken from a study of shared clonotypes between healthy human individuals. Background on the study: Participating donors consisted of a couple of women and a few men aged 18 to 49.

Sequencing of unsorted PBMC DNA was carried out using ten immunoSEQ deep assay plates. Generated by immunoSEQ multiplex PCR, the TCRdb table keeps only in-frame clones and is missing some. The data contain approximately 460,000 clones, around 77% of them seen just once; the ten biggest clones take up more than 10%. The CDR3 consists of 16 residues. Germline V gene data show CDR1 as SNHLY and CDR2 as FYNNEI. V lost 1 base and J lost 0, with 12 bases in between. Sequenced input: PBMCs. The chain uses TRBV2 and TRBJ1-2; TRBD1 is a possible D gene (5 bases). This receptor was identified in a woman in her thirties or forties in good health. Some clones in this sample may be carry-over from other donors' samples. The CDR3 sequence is CASSEGLATANYGYTF. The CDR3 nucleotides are TGTGCCAGCAGTGAAGGGCTGGCGACAGCTAACTATGGCTACACCTTC.